This T cell receptor (beta chain) was retrieved from a study of blood T cell repertoires in COVID-19. In the study overall: Spain, Italy and the United States supplied samples that represented acute and convalescent COVID-19.

As concerns this clone: An end of the junction does not agree with germline; a read error may underlie this.

The CDR3 extends over 15 amino acids. Per germline, CDR1 SSHAT and CDR2 FNYEAQ (reference sequence). Clones were sequenced by immunoSEQ multiplex PCR, and TCRdb holds only the in-frame ones, with some missing. The sample records under 350,000 clones, about nine tenths being singletons. Seattle patients were enrolled during active infection and followed longitudinally. The sequence derives from a woman in her twenties or thirties with COVID-19, enrolled during active disease. Specimen: peripheral blood. The chain combines TRBV7-7 with TRBJ2-3; TRBD1 might be the D (6 bases). The CDR3 spells CASSPGRGGEDTQYF. The DNA of the CDR3 is TGTGCTAGCAGCCCGGGACGAGGGGGTGAAGATACGCAGTATTTT.